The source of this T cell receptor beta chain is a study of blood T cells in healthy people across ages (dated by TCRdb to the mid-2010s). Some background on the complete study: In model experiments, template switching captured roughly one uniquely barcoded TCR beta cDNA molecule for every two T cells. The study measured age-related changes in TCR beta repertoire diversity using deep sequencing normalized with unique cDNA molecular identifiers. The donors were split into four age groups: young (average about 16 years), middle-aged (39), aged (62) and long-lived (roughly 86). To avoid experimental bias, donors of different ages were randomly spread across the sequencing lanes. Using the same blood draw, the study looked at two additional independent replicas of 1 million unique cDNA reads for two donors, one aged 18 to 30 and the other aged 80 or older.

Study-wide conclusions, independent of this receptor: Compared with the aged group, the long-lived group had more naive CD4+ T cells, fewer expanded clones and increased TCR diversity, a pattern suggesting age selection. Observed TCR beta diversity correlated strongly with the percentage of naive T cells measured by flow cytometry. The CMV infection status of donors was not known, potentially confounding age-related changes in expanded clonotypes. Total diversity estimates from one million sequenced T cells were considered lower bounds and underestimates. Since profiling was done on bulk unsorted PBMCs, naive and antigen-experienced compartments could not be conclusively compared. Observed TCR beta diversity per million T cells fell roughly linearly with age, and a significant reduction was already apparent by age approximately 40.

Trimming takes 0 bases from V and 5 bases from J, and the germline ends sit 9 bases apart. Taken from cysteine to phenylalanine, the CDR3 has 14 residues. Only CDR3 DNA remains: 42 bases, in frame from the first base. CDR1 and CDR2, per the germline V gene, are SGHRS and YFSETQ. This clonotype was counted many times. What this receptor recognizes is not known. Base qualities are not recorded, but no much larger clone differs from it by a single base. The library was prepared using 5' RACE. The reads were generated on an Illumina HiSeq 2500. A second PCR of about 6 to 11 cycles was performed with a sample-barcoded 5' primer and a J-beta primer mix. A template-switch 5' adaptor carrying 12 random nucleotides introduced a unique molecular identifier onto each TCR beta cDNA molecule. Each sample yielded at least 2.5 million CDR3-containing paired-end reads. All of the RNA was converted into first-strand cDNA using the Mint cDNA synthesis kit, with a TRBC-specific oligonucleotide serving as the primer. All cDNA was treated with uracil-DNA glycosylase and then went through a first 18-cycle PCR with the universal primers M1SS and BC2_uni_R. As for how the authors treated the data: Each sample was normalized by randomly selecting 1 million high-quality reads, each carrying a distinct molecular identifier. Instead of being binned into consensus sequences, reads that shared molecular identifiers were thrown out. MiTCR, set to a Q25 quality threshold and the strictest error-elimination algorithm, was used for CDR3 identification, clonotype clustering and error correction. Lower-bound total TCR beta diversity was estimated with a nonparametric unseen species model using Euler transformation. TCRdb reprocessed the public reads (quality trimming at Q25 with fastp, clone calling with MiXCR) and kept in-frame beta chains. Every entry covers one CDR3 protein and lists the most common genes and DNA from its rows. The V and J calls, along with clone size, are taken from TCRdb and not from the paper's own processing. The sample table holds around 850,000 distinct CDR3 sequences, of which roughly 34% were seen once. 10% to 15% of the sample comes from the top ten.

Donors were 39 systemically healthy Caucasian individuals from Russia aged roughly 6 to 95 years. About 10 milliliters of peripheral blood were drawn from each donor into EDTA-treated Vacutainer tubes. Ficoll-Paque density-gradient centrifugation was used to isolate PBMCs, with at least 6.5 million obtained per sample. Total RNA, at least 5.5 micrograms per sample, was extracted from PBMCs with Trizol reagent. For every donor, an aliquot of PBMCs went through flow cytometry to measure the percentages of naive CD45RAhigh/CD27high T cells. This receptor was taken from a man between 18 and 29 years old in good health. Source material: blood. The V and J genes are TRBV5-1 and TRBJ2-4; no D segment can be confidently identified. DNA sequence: TGCGCCAGCAGCTTGGACGCCACGGAAAACATTCAGTACTTC. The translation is CASSLDATENIQYF.